This T cell receptor beta chain comes out of a study of type 1 regulatory T cells. Study background: An in vitro protocol generated T-allo10, a Tr1-enriched, alloantigen-specific CD4 T cell product.

The CDR3 contains 13 residues. The V gene end was trimmed by 5 bases and the J gene end by 3 bases; junction bases not matched to a gene: 2. Germline values: CDR1 SGHRS, CDR2 YFSETQ. One entry per CDR3 protein results from TCRdb running MiXCR on the reads. The sample records tens of thousands of distinct CDR3 sequences, less than 25% being singletons. The study, taken as a whole, reports: Compared with non-Tr1 cells, Tr1 cells showed a narrower TCR repertoire.

As to this clonotype: Antigen: not known.

The clonotype originates from a human donor in good health. The genes are TRBV5-1 and TRBJ2-3; the match to TRBD1 covers 8 bases. Sequencing input: cultured type 1 regulatory T (Tr1) cells, either the whole culture or a sorted fraction (not recorded which). As DNA, the CDR3 is TGCGCCAGCAGTACAGGGGGTACAGATACGCAGTATTTT. Residues: CASSTGGTDTQYF.